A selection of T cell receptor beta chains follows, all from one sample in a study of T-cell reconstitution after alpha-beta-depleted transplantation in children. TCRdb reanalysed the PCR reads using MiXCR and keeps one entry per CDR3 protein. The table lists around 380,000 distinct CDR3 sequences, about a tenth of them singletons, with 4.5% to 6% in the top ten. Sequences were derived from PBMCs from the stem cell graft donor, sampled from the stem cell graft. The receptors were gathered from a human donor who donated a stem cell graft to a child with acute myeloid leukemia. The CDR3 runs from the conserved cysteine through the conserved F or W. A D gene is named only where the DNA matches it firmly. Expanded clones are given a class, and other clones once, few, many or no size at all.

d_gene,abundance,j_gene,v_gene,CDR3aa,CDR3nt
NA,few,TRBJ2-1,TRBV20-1,CSARRPGAPNEQFF,TGCAGTGCTAGACGGCCAGGGGCCCCCAATGAGCAGTTCTTC
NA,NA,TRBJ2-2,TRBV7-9,CASSSEGVGELFF,TGTGCCAGCAGCTCTGAGGGGGTCGGGGAGCTGTTTTTT
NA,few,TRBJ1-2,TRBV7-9,CASSLGRYYGYTF,TGTGCCAGCAGCTTAGGGCGGTACTATGGCTACACCTTC
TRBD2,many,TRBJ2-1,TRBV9,CASSVSGGANEQFF,TGTGCCAGCAGCGTTAGCGGGGGGGCGAATGAGCAGTTCTTC
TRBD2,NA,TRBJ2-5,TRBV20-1,CCASEGRTSGFQETQYF,TGCTGTGCTAGTGAGGGGCGGACTAGCGGGTTCCAAGAGACCCAGTACTTC
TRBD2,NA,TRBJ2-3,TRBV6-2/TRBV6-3,CASSGLWAGGGDTRYF,TGTGCCAGCAGCGGGCTATGGGCGGGAGGTGGAGATACGCGGTATTTT
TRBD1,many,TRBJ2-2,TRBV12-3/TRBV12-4,CASSPGQGAIGELFF,TGTGCCAGCAGTCCGGGACAGGGGGCGATCGGGGAGCTGTTTTTT
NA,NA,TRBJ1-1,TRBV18,CASSPYQENTEAFF,TGTGCCAGCTCACCATATCAAGAGAACACTGAAGCTTTCTTT
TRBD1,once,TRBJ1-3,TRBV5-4,CASSRTGGALGNTIYF,TGTGCCAGCAGCCGGACAGGGGGCGCATTGGGAAACACCATATATTTT
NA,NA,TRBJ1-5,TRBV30,CAWSPLHGSNQPQHF,TGTGCCTGGAGTCCTTTACACGGGAGCAATCAGCCCCAGCATTTT
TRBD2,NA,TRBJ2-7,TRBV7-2,CASSDRGGYEQYF,TGTGCCAGCAGCGACCGGGGGGGGTACGAGCAGTACTTC
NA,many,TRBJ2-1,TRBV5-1,CASSLGTTPGQFF,TGCGCCAGCAGCCTCGGGACCACCCCTGGGCAGTTCTTC
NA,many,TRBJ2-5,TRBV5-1,CASSLAGTQETQYF,TGCGCCAGCAGCTTGGCAGGGACCCAAGAGACCCAGTACTTC
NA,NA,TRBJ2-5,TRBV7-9,CASTYGRGYQETQYF,TGTGCCAGCACCTACGGAAGGGGGTACCAAGAGACCCAGTACTTC
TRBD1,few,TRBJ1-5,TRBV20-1,CSAEAGQSSGPQHF,TGCAGTGCGGAGGCGGGACAGAGCTCTGGGCCCCAGCATTTT
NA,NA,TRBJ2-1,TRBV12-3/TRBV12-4,CASSLTSGNEQFF,TGTGCCAGCAGTCTCACCTCGGGGAATGAGCAGTTCTTC
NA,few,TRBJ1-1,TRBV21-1,CASSKRGLPPGTEAFF,TGTGCCAGCAGCAAACGGGGGCTACCCCCGGGCACTGAAGCTTTCTTT
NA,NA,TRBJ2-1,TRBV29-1,CSVAPGHEQFF,TGCAGCGTTGCTCCAGGCCATGAGCAGTTCTTC
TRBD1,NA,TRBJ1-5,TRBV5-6,CASSFGDRGKQPQHF,TGTGCCAGCAGCTTTGGGGACAGGGGCAAACAGCCCCAGCATTTT
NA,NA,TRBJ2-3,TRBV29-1,CSVELSWESSTDTQYF,TGCAGCGTTGAATTGAGCTGGGAATCTAGCACAGATACGCAGTATTTT
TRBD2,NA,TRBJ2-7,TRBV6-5,CASSYSSPGIAGGEQYF,TGTGCCAGCAGTTACTCGAGTCCGGGGATAGCGGGAGGCGAGCAGTACTTC
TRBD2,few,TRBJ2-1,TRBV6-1,CASRRRGGAPNEQFF,TGTGCCAGCAGGAGACGGGGGGGGGCCCCCAATGAGCAGTTCTTC
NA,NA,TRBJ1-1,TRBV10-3,CAISRVNTEAFF,TGTGCCATCAGTCGGGTGAACACTGAAGCTTTCTTT
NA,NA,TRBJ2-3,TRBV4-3,CASSQAGTRDTQYF,TGCGCCAGCAGCCAAGCTGGGACTCGAGATACGCAGTATTTT